This T cell receptor beta chain was recorded in a study of blood T cell repertoires in COVID-19. Study-level information: Samples representing acute and convalescent COVID-19 were sourced from the United States, Italy and Spain.

The CDR3 length is 15 residues. Deletions cut 6 bases from V and 2 bases from J, with 13 bases between. CDR1 is KGHDR and CDR2 is SFDVKD in the germline V gene. Clones were sequenced by immunoSEQ multiplex PCR, and TCRdb holds only the in-frame ones, with some missing. The data hold over 110,000 clones, with 65% to 90% observed a single time. The source material was peripheral blood. The clonotype originates from a man in his 60s with active or convalescent COVID-19. V gene TRBV24-1 combines with J gene TRBJ2-1, with a tentative D call TRBD2 (5 bases). CDR3 in DNA: TGTGCCACCAGTCACCCGGGAAACACCTACAATGAGCAGTTCTTC. It translates to CATSHPGNTYNEQFF.